This T cell receptor beta chain was profiled in a study of blood T cell repertoires in COVID-19. As for the study in general: Samples representing acute and convalescent COVID-19 were sourced from the United States, Italy and Spain.

In the original workflow: Using reference gene primer amplification, nucleated cell counts were estimated. The data were produced by immunoSEQ multiplex PCR, yet TCRdb's version contains in-frame clones alone and is incomplete. That table furnishes V, J and clone size, whereas the DNA furnished D and trimming. The data show 70,000 to 90,000 clones, around 89% seen once. This CDR3 contains 16 residues. Germline CDR1 and CDR2: LGHDT and YNNKEL (reference sequence). The V gene lost 3 bases and the J gene lost 0 bases, with 9 bases spanning the gap. Study members were between about 18 and 90 years old and lived in 20 to 25 US regions. Grouping used clinical history reported by participants in a survey and questionnaire.

This clonotype originated in a woman between 50 and 59 years old with acute COVID-19. The chain recombines TRBV3-1 (or the pseudogene TRBV3-2) with TRBJ2-6; D is unresolved. The material sequenced was PBMCs or T cells enriched from blood (not recorded which). CDR3 sequence reads: CASSHAQFSGANVLTF. The CDR3, as DNA: TGTGCCAGCAGCCACGCACAGTTCTCTGGGGCCAACGTCCTGACTTTC.